This entry lists 2 T cell receptor beta chains sequenced from one sample in a study of blood T cell repertoires in COVID-19. Generated by immunoSEQ multiplex PCR, the TCRdb table keeps only in-frame clones and is missing some. The repertoire holds around 140,000 clones, approximately 89% seen once, with about 1.5% in the top ten. Sequenced material: peripheral blood. Every receptor here comes from a woman aged 45-65 years with acute or convalescent COVID-19.

Only a few counts were recorded for this clone. This chain uses TRBV10-3 with TRBJ1-1; 8 positions agree with TRBD1. The CDR3 runs to 13 residues. The V gene end was trimmed by 7 bases and the J gene end by 6 bases; junction bases not matched to a gene: 7. The V gene's germline CDR1 is ENHRY and CDR2 SYGVKD. The CDR3 nucleotides are TGTGCCATCACTATCGGGACAGGAGCTGAAGCTTTCTTT. Translating gives CAITIGTGAEAFF.

The V gene is TRBV7-3, the J gene TRBJ1-1; no clear D. Germline loops: CDR1 SGHTA, CDR2 FQGTGA. This CDR3 has 14 amino acids. Deletions cut 1 base from V and 0 bases from J, with 6 bases between. The CDR3, as DNA: TGTGCCAGCAGCTTAAATCCCATGAACACTGAAGCTTTCTTT. Protein sequence: CASSLNPMNTEAFF. The entire variable domain, with the rest obtained from reference TRBV7-3 and TRBJ1-1, is as follows: GAGVSQTPSNKVTEKGKYVELRCDPISGHTALYWYRQSLGQGPEFLIYFQGTGAADDSGLPNDRFFAVRPEGSVSTLKIQRTERGDSAVYLCASSLNPMNTEAFFGQGTRLTVV.